The clone carrying this T cell receptor beta chain appeared a few times. This sample was included in a study of blood T cell repertoires in COVID-19. Study-wide background: The samples span acute and convalescent COVID-19 from the United States, Italy and Spain. Sample material is recorded as cDNA or gDNA derived from T cells, B-cell-depleted T cells, or PBMCs.

Per the authors' pipeline: Quantification of nucleated cells was approximated via reference gene primer amplification. Only in-frame clones appear in the TCRdb table, and some are missing; sequencing was by immunoSEQ multiplex PCR. V, J and clone size reflect that table, while D and trimming were determined from the DNA. The sample lists 130,000 to 150,000 clones, around 87% occurring once. The V and J ends lost 3 bases and 4 bases respectively, with 12 bases between them. This CDR3 is built from 14 residues. In germline, CDR1 is MNHEY, CDR2 SMNVEV (reference sequence). The chain has TRBV27 and TRBJ1-1; D perhaps matches TRBD1 (6 bases). The sample comprised peripheral blood. This receptor was obtained from a man in his forties or fifties who had recovered from COVID-19. CDR3 in amino acids: CASSLRGAATEAFF. The CDR3 bases are TGTGCCAGCAGTTTGCGGGGGGCGGCCACTGAAGCTTTCTTT.